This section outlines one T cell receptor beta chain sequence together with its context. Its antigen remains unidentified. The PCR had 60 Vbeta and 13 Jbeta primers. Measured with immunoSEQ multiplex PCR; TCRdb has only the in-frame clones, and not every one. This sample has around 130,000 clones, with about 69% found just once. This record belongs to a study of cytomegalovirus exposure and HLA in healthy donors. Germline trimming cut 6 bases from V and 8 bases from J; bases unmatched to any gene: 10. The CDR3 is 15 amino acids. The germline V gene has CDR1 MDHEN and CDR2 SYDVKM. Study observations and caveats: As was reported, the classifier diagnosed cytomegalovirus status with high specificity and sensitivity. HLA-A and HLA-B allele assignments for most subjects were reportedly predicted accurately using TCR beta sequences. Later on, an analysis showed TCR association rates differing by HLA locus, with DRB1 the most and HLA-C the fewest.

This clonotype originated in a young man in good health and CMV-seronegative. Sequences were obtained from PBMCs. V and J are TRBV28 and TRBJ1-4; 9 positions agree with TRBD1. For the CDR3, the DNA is TGTGCCAGCAGAACTCCGGGACAGGGTCGAGAAAAACTGTTTTTT. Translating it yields CASRTPGQGREKLFF.